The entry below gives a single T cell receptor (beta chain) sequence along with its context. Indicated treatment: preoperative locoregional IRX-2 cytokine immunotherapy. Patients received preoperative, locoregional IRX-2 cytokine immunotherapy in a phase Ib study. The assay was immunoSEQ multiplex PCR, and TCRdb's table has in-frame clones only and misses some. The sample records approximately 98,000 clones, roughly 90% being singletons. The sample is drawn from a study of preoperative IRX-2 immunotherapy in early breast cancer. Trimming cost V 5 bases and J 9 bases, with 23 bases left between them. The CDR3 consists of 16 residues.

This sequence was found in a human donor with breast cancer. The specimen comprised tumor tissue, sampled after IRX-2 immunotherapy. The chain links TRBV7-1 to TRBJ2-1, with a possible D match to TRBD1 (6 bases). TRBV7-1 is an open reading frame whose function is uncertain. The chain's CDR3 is CASSQETGRGLGEQFF. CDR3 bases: TGTGCCAGCAGCCAAGAAACCGGCAGGGGCTTGGGTGAGCAGTTCTTC.